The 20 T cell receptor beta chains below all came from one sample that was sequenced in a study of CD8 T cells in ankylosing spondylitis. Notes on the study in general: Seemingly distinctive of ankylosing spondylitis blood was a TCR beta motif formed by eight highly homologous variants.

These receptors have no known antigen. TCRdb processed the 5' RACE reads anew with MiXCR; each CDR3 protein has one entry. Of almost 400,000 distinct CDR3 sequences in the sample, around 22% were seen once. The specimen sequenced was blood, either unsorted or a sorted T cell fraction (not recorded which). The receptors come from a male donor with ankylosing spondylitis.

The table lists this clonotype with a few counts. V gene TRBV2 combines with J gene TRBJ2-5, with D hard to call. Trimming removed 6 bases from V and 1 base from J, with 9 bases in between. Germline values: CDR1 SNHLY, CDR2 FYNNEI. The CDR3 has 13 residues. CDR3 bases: TGTGCCAGCAGCGCCGTCAGCCAAGAGACCCAGTACTTC. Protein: CASSAVSQETQYF.

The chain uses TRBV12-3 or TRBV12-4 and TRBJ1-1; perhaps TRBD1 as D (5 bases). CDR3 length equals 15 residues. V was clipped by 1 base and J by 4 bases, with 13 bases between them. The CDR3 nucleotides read TGTGCCAGCAGTTTAGGGGGCGGCGGCGGCACTGAAGCTTTCTTT. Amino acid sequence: CASSLGGGGGTEAFF.

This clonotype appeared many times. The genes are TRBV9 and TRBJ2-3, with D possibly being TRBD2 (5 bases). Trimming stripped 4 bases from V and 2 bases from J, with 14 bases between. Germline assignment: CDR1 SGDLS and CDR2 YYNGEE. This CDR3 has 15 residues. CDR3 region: CASSPSQQFTDTQYF. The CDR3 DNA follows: TGTGCCAGCAGCCCTAGCCAACAGTTCACAGATACGCAGTATTTT.

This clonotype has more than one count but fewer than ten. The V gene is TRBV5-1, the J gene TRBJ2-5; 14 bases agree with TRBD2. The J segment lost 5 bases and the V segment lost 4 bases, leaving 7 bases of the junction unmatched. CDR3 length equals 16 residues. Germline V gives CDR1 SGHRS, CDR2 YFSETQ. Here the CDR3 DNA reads TGCGCCAGCAGCAGAGGACTAGCGGGAGGTCTTGAGACCCAGTACTTC. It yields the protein CASSRGLAGGLETQYF.

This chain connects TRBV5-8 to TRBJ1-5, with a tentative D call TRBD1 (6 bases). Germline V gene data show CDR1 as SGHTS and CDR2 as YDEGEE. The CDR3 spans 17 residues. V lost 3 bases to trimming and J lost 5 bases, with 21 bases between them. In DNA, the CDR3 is TGTGCCAGCAGCTCTTATAAGGGAGGGGGGGCAGATCAGCCCCAGCATTTT. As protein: CASSSYKGGGADQPQHF.

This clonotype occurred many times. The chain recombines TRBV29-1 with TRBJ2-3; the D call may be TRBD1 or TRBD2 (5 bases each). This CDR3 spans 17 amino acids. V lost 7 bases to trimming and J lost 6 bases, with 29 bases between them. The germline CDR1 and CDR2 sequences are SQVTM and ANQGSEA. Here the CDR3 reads CSAVRGPRRSARDTQYF. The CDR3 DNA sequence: TGCAGCGCCGTGAGGGGACCGAGGAGGTCGGCTAGGGATACGCAGTATTTT.

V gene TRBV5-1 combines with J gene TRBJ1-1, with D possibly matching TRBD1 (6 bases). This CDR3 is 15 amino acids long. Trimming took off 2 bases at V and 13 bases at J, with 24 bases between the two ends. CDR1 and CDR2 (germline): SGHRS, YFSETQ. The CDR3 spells CASSFTPGQPLVLFF. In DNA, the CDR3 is TGCGCCAGCAGCTTTACACCAGGACAGCCCCTTGTCCTTTTCTTT.

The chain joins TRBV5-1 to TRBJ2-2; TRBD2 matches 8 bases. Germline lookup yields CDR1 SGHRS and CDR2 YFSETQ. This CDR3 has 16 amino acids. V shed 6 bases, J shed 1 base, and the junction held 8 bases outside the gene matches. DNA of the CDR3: TGCGCCAGCACCTTTCTTCTAGCGGGGAACACCGGGGAGCTGTTTTTT. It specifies CASTFLLAGNTGELFF. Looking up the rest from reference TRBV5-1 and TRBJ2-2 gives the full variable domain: KAGVTQTPRYLIKTRGQQVTLSCSPISGHRSVSWYQQTPGQGLQFLFEYFSETQRNKGNFPGRFSGRQFSNSRSEMNVSTLELGDSALYLCASTFLLAGNTGELFFGEGSRLTVL.

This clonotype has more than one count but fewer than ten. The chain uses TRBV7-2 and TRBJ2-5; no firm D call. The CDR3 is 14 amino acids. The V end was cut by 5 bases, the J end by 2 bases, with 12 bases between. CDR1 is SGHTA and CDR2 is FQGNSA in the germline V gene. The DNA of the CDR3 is TGTGCCAGCAGCCAGGAGACGTTGCAAGAGACCCAGTACTTC. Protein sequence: CASSQETLQETQYF.

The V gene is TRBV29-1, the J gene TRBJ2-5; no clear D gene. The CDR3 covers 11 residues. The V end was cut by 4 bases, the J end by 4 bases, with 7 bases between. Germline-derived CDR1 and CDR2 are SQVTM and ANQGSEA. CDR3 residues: CSVGIAETQYF. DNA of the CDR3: TGCAGCGTTGGTATCGCAGAGACCCAGTACTTC.

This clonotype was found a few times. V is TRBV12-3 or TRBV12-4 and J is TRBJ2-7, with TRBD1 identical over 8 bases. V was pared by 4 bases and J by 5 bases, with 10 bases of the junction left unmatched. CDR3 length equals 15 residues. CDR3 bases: TGTGCCAGCAGTTCCCGGACAGGGTACTCGGACGAGCAGTACTTC. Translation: CASSSRTGYSDEQYF.

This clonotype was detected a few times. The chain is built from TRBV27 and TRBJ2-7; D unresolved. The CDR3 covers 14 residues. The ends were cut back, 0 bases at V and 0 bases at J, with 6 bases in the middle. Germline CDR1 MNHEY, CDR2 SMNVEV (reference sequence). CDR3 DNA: TGTGCCAGCAGTTTATCTTGGCACTCCTACGAGCAGTACTTC. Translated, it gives CASSLSWHSYEQYF.

The CDR3 protein is CATAIVGIYNEQFF. The CDR3 DNA reads as TGTGCCACCGCCATAGTGGGGATATACAATGAGCAGTTCTTC. The chain couples TRBV10-3 to TRBJ2-1; no clear D. Trimming left V 10 bases short and J 4 bases short, with 17 bases between. The germline gives CDR1 ENHRY, CDR2 SYGVKD. CDR3 length equals 14 residues.

CDR3 amino acids: CASSRDTGNTGELFF. In DNA form, the CDR3 reads TGTGCCAGCAGCCGGGACACCGGGAACACCGGGGAGCTGTTTTTT. J is TRBJ2-2 and V is TRBV5-5; D possibly corresponds to TRBD1 (6 bases). The V gene lost 4 bases and the J gene lost 1 base, with 11 bases spanning the gap. The CDR3 has 15 residues. CDR1 and CDR2 (germline): SGHKS, YYEKEE (reference sequence).

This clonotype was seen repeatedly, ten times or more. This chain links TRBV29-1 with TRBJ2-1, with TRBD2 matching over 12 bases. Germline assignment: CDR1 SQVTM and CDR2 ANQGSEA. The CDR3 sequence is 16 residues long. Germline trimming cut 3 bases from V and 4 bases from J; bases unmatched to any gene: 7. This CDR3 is CSVDRLAGGRYNEQFF. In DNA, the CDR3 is TGCAGCGTTGACCGCCTAGCGGGAGGGCGGTACAATGAGCAGTTCTTC.

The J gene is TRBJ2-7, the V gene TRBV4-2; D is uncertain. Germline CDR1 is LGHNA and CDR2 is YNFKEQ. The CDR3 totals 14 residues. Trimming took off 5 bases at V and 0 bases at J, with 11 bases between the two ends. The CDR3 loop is CASSVSSVSYEQYF. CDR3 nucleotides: TGTGCCAGCAGCGTGAGCAGCGTCTCCTACGAGCAGTACTTC.

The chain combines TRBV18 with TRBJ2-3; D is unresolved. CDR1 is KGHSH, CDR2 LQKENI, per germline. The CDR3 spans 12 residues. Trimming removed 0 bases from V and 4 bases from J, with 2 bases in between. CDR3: CASSPPADTQYF. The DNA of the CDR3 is TGTGCCAGCTCACCACCGGCAGATACGCAGTATTTT.

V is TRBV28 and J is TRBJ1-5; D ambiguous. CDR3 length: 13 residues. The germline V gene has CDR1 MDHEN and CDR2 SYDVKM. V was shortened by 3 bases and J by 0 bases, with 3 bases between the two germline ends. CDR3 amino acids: CASSFISNQPQHF. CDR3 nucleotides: TGTGCCAGCAGTTTTATTAGCAATCAGCCCCAGCATTTT.

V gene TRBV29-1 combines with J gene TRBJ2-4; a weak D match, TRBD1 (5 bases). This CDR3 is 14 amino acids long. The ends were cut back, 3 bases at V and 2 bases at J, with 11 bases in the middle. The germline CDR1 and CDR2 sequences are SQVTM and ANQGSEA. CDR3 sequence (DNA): TGCAGCGTTGACAGGGTAGGGACCAAAAACATTCAGTACTTC. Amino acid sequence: CSVDRVGTKNIQYF.

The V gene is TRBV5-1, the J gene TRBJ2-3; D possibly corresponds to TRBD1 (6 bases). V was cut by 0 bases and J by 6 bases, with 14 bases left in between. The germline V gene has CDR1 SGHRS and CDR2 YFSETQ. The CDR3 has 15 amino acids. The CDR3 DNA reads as TGCGCCAGCAGCTTGGTAGGCGGAAGGGGGGATACGCAGTATTTT. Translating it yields CASSLVGGRGDTQYF.